Sequencing of this T cell receptor (beta chain) was carried out in a study of cytotoxic CD8 clonotypes in ibrutinib-treated CLL. Whole-study context: On average, around 89,000 productive rearrangements and under 300,000 productive templates per sample.

Regarding the study as a whole: Under therapy, public clonotypes either contracted or stayed stable, and they were uncommon. Increased clonality at ibrutinib response gave way to a return toward baseline at progression. Circulating CD8+ T-cell counts were tracked by baseline clonality, which exceeded that of age-matched healthy donors.

About this clone: Its cognate antigen is unknown.

Germline V gene data show CDR1 as MNHEY and CDR2 as SVGAGI. Trimming removed 4 bases from V and 2 bases from J, with 15 bases in between. The CDR3 has 15 amino acids. Clones were sequenced by immunoSEQ multiplex PCR, and TCRdb holds only the in-frame ones, with some missing. The sample holds almost 250,000 clones, roughly 70% seen once. The TCR sequence derives from a human donor with chronic lymphocytic leukemia. This chain links TRBV6-5 with TRBJ2-7, with D perhaps TRBD1 (5 bases). Source: PBMCs, taken after 24 months of ibrutinib treatment. CDR3 nucleotides: TGTGCCAGCAGTTTGAACAGGCCGCCTCCCTACGAGCAGTACTTC. Protein: CASSLNRPPPYEQYF.